The 29 T cell receptor beta chains listed next were all sequenced from one sample in a study of shared clonotypes between healthy human individuals. Method: immunoSEQ multiplex PCR; TCRdb's copy keeps in-frame clones and lacks some. The profile shows approximately 2,000,000 clones, less than 95% of them singletons. The sequenced sample was naive CD4+ T cells from PBMCs. Subset: CD45RA+ positively selected. The receptors were sampled from a man between 18 and 29 years old in good health. Some clones in this sample may be carry-over from other donors' samples.

The rearrangement links TRBV13 to TRBJ2-1; D perhaps matches TRBD1 (6 bases). Germline CDR1 and CDR2: PRHDT and FYEKMQ (reference sequence). The V end was cut by 2 bases, the J end by 5 bases, with 13 bases between. There are 15 residues in the CDR3. This CDR3 reads CASSLWGLIDNEQFF. The CDR3, as DNA: TGTGCCAGCAGCTTATGGGGGCTGATCGACAATGAGCAGTTCTTC.

The genes are TRBV6-1 and TRBJ2-7, with D possibly being TRBD1 (6 bases). Germline V lookup: CDR1 MNHNS, CDR2 SASEGT. Trimming removed 8 bases at V and 6 bases at J, with 11 bases between. This CDR3 region has 11 residues. The CDR3 DNA reads as TGTGCCAGCGGACAGTGGGGCGAGCAGTACTTC. Translating it yields CASGQWGEQYF.

V and J are TRBV30 and TRBJ2-5; no definite D call. TRBJ2-7 explains the end of the DNA better; the J call may be wrong. The CDR3 has 13 residues. Germline loops: CDR1 GTSNPN, CDR2 SVGIG (reference sequence). The CDR3 here is CAWSPELMGEQYF. The CDR3 coding sequence is TGTGCCTGGAGTCCGGAGTTAATGGGCGAGCAGTACTTC.

Written as DNA, the CDR3 is TGTGCCAGCAGCTTAGTTCCAGGAAGGAACACTGAAGCTTTCTTT. It yields the protein CASSLVPGRNTEAFF. V is TRBV11-2 and J is TRBJ1-1; no reliable D call. This CDR3 region has 15 residues. Germline V gives CDR1 SGHAT, CDR2 FQNNGV. V dropped 1 base and J dropped 1 base, with 10 bases sitting between them.

The J gene is TRBJ2-2, the V gene TRBV14; D possibly corresponds to TRBD1 (6 bases). The CDR3 runs to 16 residues. V lost 4 bases to trimming and J lost 5 bases, with 17 bases between them. Per the germline V gene, CDR1 is SGHDN and CDR2 is FVKESK. The CDR3 DNA sequence: TGTGCCAGCAGCCCTCAGAGGACAGCTAATACCGGGGAGCTGTTTTTT. It translates to CASSPQRTANTGELFF.

J is TRBJ2-3 and V is TRBV16; 9 bases agree with TRBD2. Germline V gives CDR1 KGHSY, CDR2 FQNENV. The V segment lost 0 bases and the J segment 6 bases; nucleotides outside the gene matches: 4. The CDR3 totals 15 residues. CDR3 region: CASSQSRTSVDTQYF. CDR3 bases: TGTGCCAGCAGCCAATCCCGGACTAGCGTGGATACGCAGTATTTT.

The chain links TRBV28 to TRBJ2-5; D not resolved. CDR1 is MDHEN, CDR2 SYDVKM, per germline. This CDR3 contains 15 residues. With 0 bases removed from V and 5 bases from J, the gap between germline ends came to 13 bases. CDR3 region: CASSLWGQLVETQYF. As DNA, the CDR3 is TGTGCCAGCAGTTTATGGGGCCAGCTAGTGGAGACCCAGTACTTC.

This clone is a singleton in its sample. This chain uses TRBV5-8 with TRBJ1-5, with 7 nucleotides matching TRBD1. The CDR3 runs 17 residues. Germline V gene sequence: CDR1 SGHTS, CDR2 YDEGEE. J was trimmed by 0 bases and V by 4 bases; bases with no gene match: 10. The CDR3 reads CASSLTRDSDSNQPQHF. CDR3 sequence (DNA): TGTGCCAGCAGCCTCACCCGGGACAGCGATAGCAATCAGCCCCAGCATTTT.

The CDR3 loop reads CASSGGSKGGELFF. The CDR3 DNA sequence: TGTGCCAGCAGCGGCGGGAGCAAGGGCGGGGAGCTGTTTTTT. This chain uses TRBV2 with TRBJ2-2, with 7 positions matching TRBD2. Trimming removed 6 bases from V and 7 bases from J; junction bases left unmatched: 8. This CDR3 comprises 14 residues. CDR1 and CDR2 from the germline V gene are SNHLY and FYNNEI.

The CDR3 nucleotides are TGTGCCAGCAGCCAGGACCTACGGTGGAACTATGGCTACACCTTC. This translates into CASSQDLRWNYGYTF. This sequence joins TRBV4-2 and TRBJ1-2; D not certain. Between the trimmed V and J ends, which lost 3 bases and 2 bases, there was a span of 13 bases. This CDR3 spans 15 amino acids. Per germline, CDR1 LGHNA and CDR2 YNFKEQ.

V is TRBV4-2 and J is TRBJ1-2; maybe TRBD1 (5 bases). The CDR3 has 16 amino acids. The V end lost 1 base, the J end lost 5 bases, and 17 bases lay between the germline ends. Germline V gene lookup returns CDR1 LGHNA and CDR2 YNFKEQ. CDR3 in DNA: TGTGCCAGCAGCCAAGTAATATTCCGGGGCGGATATGGCTACACCTTC. Translating it yields CASSQVIFRGGYGYTF.

This clone was picked up one time. The chain links TRBV6-5 to TRBJ2-2; 7 bases agree with TRBD2. The CDR3 length is 15 residues. After removal of 2 bases from V and 9 bases from J, the junction contained 9 bases not matched to a gene. CDR1 is MNHEY, CDR2 SVGAGI, per germline. The CDR3 region is CASSYEGGGGRELFF. The CDR3, as DNA: TGTGCCAGCAGTTACGAGGGCGGCGGGGGACGGGAGCTGTTTTTT.

The table lists this clone with a count of one. The chain is built from TRBV6-1 and TRBJ1-2; no reliable D call. Between the trimmed V and J ends, which lost 6 bases and 4 bases, there was a span of 18 bases. The length of the CDR3 is 15 residues. Germline V gives CDR1 MNHNS, CDR2 SASEGT. Written as DNA, the CDR3 is TGTGCCAGCAGAGACGGTGGAGTTGTGGGCTATGGCTACACCTTC. Its translation is CASRDGGVVGYGYTF.

The rearrangement uses TRBV7-2 and TRBJ2-1; 9 bases match TRBD2. Looked up from germline, CDR1 is SGHTA and CDR2 is FQGNSA. V shed 5 bases and J 8 bases; nucleotides not matched to a gene: 10. The CDR3 covers 15 residues. The CDR3 region has the DNA TGTGCCAGCAGCCCCCCGGGACTAGCTTTCGATGAGCAGTTCTTC. It is translated as CASSPPGLAFDEQFF.

J is TRBJ2-5 and V is TRBV14, with 8 bases matching TRBD1. This CDR3 region has 16 residues. Per the germline V gene, CDR1 is SGHDN and CDR2 is FVKESK. V lost 4 bases, J lost 6 bases, and 13 bases stayed unmatched. CDR3 nucleotide sequence: TGTGCCAGCAGCCTACTGGGACAGGACCCGAGGAAGACCCAGTACTTC. Translating it yields CASSLLGQDPRKTQYF.

About this clone itself: The identical CDR3 is also encoded by other nucleotide sequences in the sample. The chain has TRBV5-1 and TRBJ1-4; D may be TRBD1 (5 bases). With 0 bases removed from V and 8 bases from J, the gap between germline ends came to 14 bases. The CDR3 has 15 residues. Germline V CDR1 and CDR2: SGHRS, YFSETQ. The CDR3 here is CASSLEAGKGEKLFF. CDR3 DNA: TGCGCCAGCAGCTTGGAGGCAGGGAAGGGAGAAAAACTGTTTTTT.

In regard to this clone: The same CDR3 can be traced to other DNA sequences in this sample. The chain combines TRBV28 with TRBJ1-1, with D perhaps matching TRBD1 (5 bases). Germline V gives CDR1 MDHEN, CDR2 SYDVKM. The CDR3 extends over 14 amino acids. The ends were cut back, 3 bases at V and 0 bases at J, with 8 bases in the middle. CDR3: CASSFGTVNTEAFF. Written as DNA, the CDR3 is TGTGCCAGCAGTTTCGGGACGGTGAACACTGAAGCTTTCTTT.

V gene TRBV5-4 combines with J gene TRBJ2-5, with a possible D match to TRBD1 (5 bases). The germline gives CDR1 SGHNT, CDR2 YYREEE (reference sequence). This CDR3 spans 14 amino acids. The V end lost 4 bases, the J end lost 4 bases, and 14 bases lay between the germline ends. As DNA, the CDR3 is TGTGCCAGCAGCGTCAAAGGGGTCTCAGAGACCCAGTACTTC. It translates to CASSVKGVSETQYF.

The sample holds a few counts of this clone. This chain uses TRBV7-2 with TRBJ1-2; unclear D gene. Germline V gives CDR1 SGHTA, CDR2 FQGNSA. V was trimmed by 8 bases and J by 2 bases, leaving 15 bases between them. The CDR3 is made up of 14 amino acids. In DNA form, the CDR3 reads TGTGCCAGCCTTCCAAGTGGGTTCAACTATGGCTACACCTTC. This sequence encodes CASLPSGFNYGYTF.

This chain connects TRBV7-6 to TRBJ1-2; 9 bases line up with TRBD1. The CDR3 is made up of 16 amino acids. V was clipped by 5 bases and J by 4 bases; unmatched bases: 11. Germline lookup yields CDR1 SGHVS and CDR2 FNYEAQ. CDR3 residues: CASSPIPTDRGYGYTF. In DNA form, the CDR3 reads TGTGCCAGCAGCCCCATACCCACGGACAGGGGCTATGGCTACACCTTC. Full variable domain (missing parts from reference TRBV7-6 and TRBJ1-2): GAGVSQSPRYKVTKRGQDVALRCDPISGHVSLYWYRQALGQGPEFLTYFNYEAQQDKSGLPNDRFSAERPEGSISTLTIQRTEQRDSAMYRCASSPIPTDRGYGYTFGSGTRLTVV.

J is TRBJ2-4 and V is TRBV7-2; no firm D call. The germline gives CDR1 SGHTA, CDR2 FQGNSA. With 9 bases removed from V and 2 bases from J, the gap between germline ends came to 11 bases. CDR3 size: 13 residues. CDR3 coding DNA: TGTGCCAGTAGTGATGCGCCCAAAAACATTCAGTACTTC. Protein sequence: CASSDAPKNIQYF.

The J gene is TRBJ2-5, the V gene TRBV5-1; 7 bases align to TRBD2. Germline lookup yields CDR1 SGHRS and CDR2 YFSETQ. This CDR3 is built from 15 residues. The J segment lost 2 bases and the V segment lost 4 bases, leaving 8 bases of the junction unmatched. The CDR3 DNA follows: TGCGCCAGCAGCACGGCAGCGGGGCCACAAGAGACCCAGTACTTC. This encodes CASSTAAGPQETQYF.

This chain joins TRBV29-1 and TRBJ1-4; D perhaps matches TRBD1 (6 bases). Per the germline V gene, CDR1 is SQVTM and CDR2 is ANQGSEA. The CDR3 covers 14 residues. Between the trimmed V and J ends, which lost 0 bases and 7 bases, there was a span of 12 bases. DNA for the CDR3: TGCAGCGTTGAAGAGGGACGGGGGGCTGAAAAACTGTTTTTT. Translating gives CSVEEGRGAEKLFF.

V gene TRBV6-1 combines with J gene TRBJ1-5; D is uncertain. V was cut by 8 bases and J by 4 bases, with 15 bases left in between. There are 14 residues in the CDR3. Germline V gene lookup returns CDR1 MNHNS and CDR2 SASEGT. This CDR3 is CASSQAVPNQPQHF. CDR3 nucleotide sequence: TGTGCCAGCTCCCAAGCGGTTCCTAATCAGCCCCAGCATTTT.

The chain uses TRBV4-1 and TRBJ2-2; 8 bases are shared with TRBD2. The germline gives CDR1 MGHRA, CDR2 YSYEKL. The junction had 6 bases not matched to a gene; V was cut back by 1 base and J by 5 bases. The CDR3 totals 16 residues. CDR3 bases: TGCGCCAGCAGCCAAGTCTGGCTAGCGGGTACCGGGGAGCTGTTTTTT. Its protein is CASSQVWLAGTGELFF.

The chain combines TRBV28 with TRBJ1-6; 11 bases map to TRBD1. The germline gives CDR1 MDHEN, CDR2 SYDVKM. This CDR3 region has 16 residues. J gave up 10 bases and V 4 bases, and 9 bases lay outside the gene matches. Written as DNA, the CDR3 is TGTGCCAGCAGTTATCTAGAGGGACAGGGGGGATCACCCCTCCACTTT. Protein: CASSYLEGQGGSPLHF.

This clone is a singleton in its sample. The chain links TRBV6-5 to TRBJ1-6, with a tentative D call TRBD1 (6 bases). CDR3 length: 14 amino acids. Per germline, CDR1 MNHEY and CDR2 SVGAGI. Trimming cost V 6 bases and J 7 bases, with 13 bases left between them. The CDR3 spells CASSQGLLNSPLHF. CDR3 DNA sequence: TGTGCCAGCAGCCAGGGGCTCTTAAATTCACCCCTCCACTTT.

The chain carries TRBV6-5 and TRBJ1-1; D is possibly TRBD1 (6 bases). Germline CDR1 is MNHEY and CDR2 is SVGAGI. V dropped 6 bases and J dropped 3 bases, with 17 bases sitting between them. There are 15 residues in the CDR3. Here the CDR3 DNA reads TGTGCCAGCAGGACCCCCGGGGGGGCGGACACTGAAGCTTTCTTT. Translating gives CASRTPGGADTEAFF.

The rearrangement joins TRBV18 to TRBJ1-5; 7 nucleotides line up with TRBD1. Per germline, CDR1 KGHSH and CDR2 LQKENI. This CDR3 spans 15 amino acids. V lost 8 bases and J lost 4; bases outside the gene matches: 11. The CDR3 nucleotides are TGTGCCAGCAGCCACGGACAGGCGAGGAATCAGCCCCAGCATTTT. Translation gives CASSHGQARNQPQHF. Drawing the rest from reference TRBV18 and TRBJ1-5, the complete variable domain is NAGVMQNPRHLVRRRGQEARLRCSPMKGHSHVYWYRQLPEEGLKFMVYLQKENIIDESGMPKERFSAEFPKEGPSILRIQQVVRGDSAAYFCASSHGQARNQPQHFGDGTRLSIL.